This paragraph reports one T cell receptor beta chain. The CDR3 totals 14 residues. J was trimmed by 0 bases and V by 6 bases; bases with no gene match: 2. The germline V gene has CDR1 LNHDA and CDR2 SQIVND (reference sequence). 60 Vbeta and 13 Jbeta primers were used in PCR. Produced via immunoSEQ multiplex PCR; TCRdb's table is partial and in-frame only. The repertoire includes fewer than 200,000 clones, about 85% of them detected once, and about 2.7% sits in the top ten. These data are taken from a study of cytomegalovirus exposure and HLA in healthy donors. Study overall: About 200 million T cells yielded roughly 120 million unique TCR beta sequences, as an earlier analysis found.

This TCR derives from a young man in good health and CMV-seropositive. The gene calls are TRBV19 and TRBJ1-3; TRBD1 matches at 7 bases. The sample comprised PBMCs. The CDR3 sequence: CASRGQSSGNTIYF. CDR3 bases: TGTGCCAGTAGGGGACAGAGCTCTGGAAACACCATATATTTT.